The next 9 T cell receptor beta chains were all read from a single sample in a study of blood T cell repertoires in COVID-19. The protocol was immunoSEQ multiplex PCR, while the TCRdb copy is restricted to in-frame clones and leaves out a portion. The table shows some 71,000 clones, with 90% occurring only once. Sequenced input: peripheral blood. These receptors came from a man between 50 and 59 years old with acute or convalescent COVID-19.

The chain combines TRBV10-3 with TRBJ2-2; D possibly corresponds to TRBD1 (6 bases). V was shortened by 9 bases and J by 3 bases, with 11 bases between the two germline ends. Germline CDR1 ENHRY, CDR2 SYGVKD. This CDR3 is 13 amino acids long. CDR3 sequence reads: CAIRDTHTGELFF. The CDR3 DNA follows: TGTGCCATTCGGGACACCCACACCGGGGAGCTGTTTTTT.

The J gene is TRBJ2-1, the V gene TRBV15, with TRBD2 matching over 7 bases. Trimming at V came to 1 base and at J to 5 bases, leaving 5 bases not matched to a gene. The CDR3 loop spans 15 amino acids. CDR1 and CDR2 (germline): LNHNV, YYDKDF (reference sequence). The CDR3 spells CATSRGRSGNNEQFF. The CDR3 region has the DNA TGTGCCACCAGCAGAGGTCGCAGCGGGAACAATGAGCAGTTCTTC.

CDR3 loop: CASGLVGLANYGYTF. CDR3 DNA: TGTGCTAGTGGTTTGGTAGGACTAGCTAACTATGGCTACACCTTC. This chain connects TRBV12-5 to TRBJ1-2; D is ambiguous. The CDR3 runs 15 residues. Germline V gene lookup returns CDR1 LGHNT and CDR2 FRNRAP. V lost 0 bases and J 0 bases, leaving 8 bases between the germline ends.

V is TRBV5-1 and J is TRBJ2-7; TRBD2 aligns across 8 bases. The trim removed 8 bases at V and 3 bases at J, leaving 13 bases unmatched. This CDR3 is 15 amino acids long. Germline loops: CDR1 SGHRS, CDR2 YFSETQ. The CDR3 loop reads CASNALGLAGYEQYF. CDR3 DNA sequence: TGCGCCAGTAACGCACTCGGACTAGCCGGCTACGAGCAGTACTTC.

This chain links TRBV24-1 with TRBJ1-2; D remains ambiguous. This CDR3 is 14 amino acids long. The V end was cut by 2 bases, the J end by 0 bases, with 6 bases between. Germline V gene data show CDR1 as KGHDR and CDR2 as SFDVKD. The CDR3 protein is CATSDSGANYGYTF. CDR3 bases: TGTGCCACCAGTGATTCCGGGGCTAACTATGGCTACACCTTC.

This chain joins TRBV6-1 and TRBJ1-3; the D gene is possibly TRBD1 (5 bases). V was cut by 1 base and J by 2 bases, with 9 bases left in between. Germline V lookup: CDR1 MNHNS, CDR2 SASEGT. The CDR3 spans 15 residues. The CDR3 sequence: CASSEDGTPGNTIYF. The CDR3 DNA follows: TGTGCCAGCAGTGAAGACGGGACTCCTGGAAACACCATATATTTT.

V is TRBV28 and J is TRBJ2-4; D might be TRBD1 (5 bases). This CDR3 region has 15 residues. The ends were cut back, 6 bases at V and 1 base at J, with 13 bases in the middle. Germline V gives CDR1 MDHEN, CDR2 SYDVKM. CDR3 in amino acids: CASRAEGAAKNIQYF. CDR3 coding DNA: TGTGCCAGCAGGGCGGAAGGGGCGGCCAAAAACATTCAGTACTTC. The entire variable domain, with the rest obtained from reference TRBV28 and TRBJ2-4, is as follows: DVKVTQSSRYLVKRTGEKVFLECVQDMDHENMFWYRQDPGLGLRLIYFSYDVKMKEKGDIPEGYSVSREKKERFSLILESASTNQTSMYLCASRAEGAAKNIQYFGAGTRLSVL.

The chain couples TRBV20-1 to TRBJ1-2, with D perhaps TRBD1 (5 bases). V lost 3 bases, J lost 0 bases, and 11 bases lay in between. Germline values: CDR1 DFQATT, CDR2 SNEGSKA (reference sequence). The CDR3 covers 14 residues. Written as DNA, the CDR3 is TGCAGTGCTAGTCAGGGCGGATCTAACTATGGCTACACCTTC. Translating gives CSASQGGSNYGYTF.

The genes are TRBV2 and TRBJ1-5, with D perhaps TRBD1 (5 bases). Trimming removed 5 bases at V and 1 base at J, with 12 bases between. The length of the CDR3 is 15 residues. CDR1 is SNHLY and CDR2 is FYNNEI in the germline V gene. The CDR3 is CASSSTDISNQPQHF. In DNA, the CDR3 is TGTGCCAGCAGTTCGACAGACATAAGCAATCAGCCCCAGCATTTT.